The rows below give T cell receptor beta chains drawn from one sample of a study of radiation and T cells in renal cell carcinoma. Here immunoSEQ multiplex PCR was the method, and the copy in TCRdb shows in-frame clones only, minus some. The table shows 120,000 or so clones, with around 90% occurring only once. The material was blood, obtained from a patient whose treatment included radiotherapy and nephrectomy. Source of these receptors: a woman in her sixties or seventies with renal cell carcinoma. Both conserved end residues are part of each CDR3. D genes are given only for firm matches. Size is stated for part of the rows, as once, few or many counts, or as a class when the clone is expanded.

D	size	V	J	CDR3	DNA
.	few	TRBV10-3	TRBJ2-7	CAIREGYEQYF	TGTGCCATCAGAGAGGGCTACGAGCAGTACTTC
.	.	TRBV2	TRBJ2-1	CASSENPGGRDNEQFF	TGTGCCAGCAGTGAAAACCCGGGGGGCCGGGACAATGAGCAGTTCTTC
.	.	TRBV4-3	TRBJ1-2	CASSQEHDGGYTF	TGCGCCAGCAGCCAAGAACACGATGGCGGCTACACCTTC
.	.	TRBV7-2	TRBJ2-7	CASSLVSREIYEQYF	TGTGCCAGCAGCTTAGTAAGCAGGGAGATATACGAGCAGTACTTC
TRBD1	.	TRBV7-8	TRBJ1-4	CASSLSVRGQSNEKLFF	TGTGCCAGCAGCTTAAGCGTGAGGGGACAGTCTAATGAAAAACTGTTTTTT
TRBD1	.	TRBV28	TRBJ1-3	CASSLGGQSRTIYF	TGTGCCAGCAGTTTAGGGGGACAGTCAAGGACCATATATTTT
TRBD1	few	TRBV27	TRBJ1-1	CASRSNRGLNTEAFF	TGTGCCAGCAGGTCCAACAGGGGGCTGAACACTGAAGCTTTCTTT
.	.	TRBV6-5	TRBJ1-1	CASRRGSEAFF	TGTGCCAGCAGAAGAGGCAGCGAGGCTTTCTTT
TRBD2	.	TRBV5-4	TRBJ2-1	CASSFAGGSSYNEQFF	TGTGCCAGCAGCTTTGCGGGGGGGAGCTCCTACAATGAGCAGTTCTTC
.	few	TRBV6-1	TRBJ2-1	CASSEGRSYNEQFF	TGTGCCAGCAGTGAAGGCAGGTCCTACAATGAGCAGTTCTTC
TRBD1	.	TRBV28	TRBJ1-1	CASSRDRGRVNTEAFF	TGTGCCAGCAGTCGGGACAGGGGAAGGGTGAACACTGAAGCTTTCTTT
.	.	TRBV9	TRBJ2-3	CASSVTGRTDTQYF	TGTGCCAGCAGCGTAACAGGGCGGACAGATACGCAGTATTTT
.	.	TRBV5-6	TRBJ1-1	CASSFTVNTEAFF	TGTGCCAGCAGCTTCACAGTAAACACTGAAGCTTTCTTT
TRBD2	.	TRBV6-5	TRBJ2-1	CASTGLADYNEQFF	TGTGCCAGCACTGGACTAGCGGACTACAATGAGCAGTTCTTC
.	.	TRBV5-4	TRBJ1-6	CASSLVGSSNSPLHF	TGTGCCAGCAGCTTGGTGGGGAGTAGTAATTCACCCCTCCACTTT
.	once	TRBV28	TRBJ1-3	CASTSARGNTIYF	TGTGCCAGTACCTCTGCCAGGGGAAACACCATATATTTT
TRBD1	.	TRBV2	TRBJ1-1	CASSDSWGQGAFF	TGTGCCAGCAGTGATAGCTGGGGACAGGGGGCTTTCTTT
TRBD2	few	TRBV19	TRBJ2-7	CASSIGGLAGIYEQYF	TGTGCCAGTAGTATAGGAGGACTAGCGGGTATTTACGAGCAGTACTTC
.	.	TRBV2	TRBJ2-3	CASERQETNTDTQYF	TGTGCCAGCGAGCGGCAGGAGACAAACACAGATACGCAGTATTTT
TRBD1	.	TRBV19	TRBJ2-5	CASSWTGGPETQYF	TGTGCCAGTAGTTGGACAGGGGGTCCAGAGACCCAGTACTTC
TRBD2	.	TRBV9	TRBJ2-1	CASSLGTSVFHEQFF	TGTGCCAGCAGCCTCGGGACTAGCGTCTTCCATGAGCAGTTCTTC
TRBD1	.	TRBV6-6	TRBJ1-1	CASILTGVDTEAFF	TGTGCCAGCATATTAACAGGGGTGGACACTGAAGCTTTCTTT
TRBD2	.	TRBV7-2	TRBJ2-7	CASSLARTRSHEQYF	TGTGCCAGCAGCTTAGCTAGGACTAGGAGCCACGAGCAGTACTTC
.	once	TRBV7-2	TRBJ2-7	CASSPLGLEQYF	TGTGCCAGCAGCCCACTAGGTCTCGAGCAGTACTTC
TRBD1	.	TRBV14	TRBJ2-3	CASSRRTGGADTQYF	TGTGCCAGCAGCCGCCGGACAGGGGGCGCAGATACGCAGTATTTT
.	.	TRBV5-1	TRBJ2-7	CASSTGGYEQYF	TGCGCCAGCAGCACCGGAGGCTACGAGCAGTACTTC
TRBD1	.	TRBV9	TRBJ1-6	CASSAKRQGTNSPLHF	TGTGCCAGCAGCGCAAAACGACAGGGGACAAATTCACCCCTCCACTTT
.	.	TRBV21-1	TRBJ2-2	CASSKALSYRAWGGELFF	TGTGCCAGCAGCAAGGCCCTCTCCTACAGGGCTTGGGGCGGGGAGCTGTTTTTT
.	.	TRBV30	TRBJ1-1	CAWRGGMNRGTEAFF	TGTGCCTGGAGGGGGGGGATGAACCGGGGCACTGAAGCTTTCTTT
TRBD1	few	TRBV4-3	TRBJ1-1	CASSQGQGGIDEAFF	TGCGCCAGCAGCCAAGGACAGGGGGGAATAGATGAAGCTTTCTTT
.	.	TRBV6-1	TRBJ1-3	CASSESGARSGNTIYF	TGTGCCAGCAGTGAATCGGGGGCCCGCTCTGGAAACACCATATATTTT
.	.	TRBV29-1	TRBJ1-1	CSVDQGNTEAFF	TGCAGCGTTGACCAGGGGAACACTGAAGCTTTCTTT
TRBD2	.	TRBV5-4	TRBJ2-3	CASSFGIAGGRGTDTQYF	TGTGCCAGCAGCTTCGGGATAGCGGGGGGGAGAGGGACAGATACGCAGTATTTT
.	.	TRBV5-1	TRBJ2-7	CASSLRDYEQYF	TGCGCCAGCAGCTTGCGGGACTACGAGCAGTACTTC
.	.	TRBV7-2	TRBJ1-2	CASNLASNYGYTF	TGTGCCAGCAACCTCGCTTCTAACTATGGCTACACCTTC
.	once	TRBV29-1	TRBJ2-3	CSLVTVNTDTQYF	TGCAGCCTCGTTACGGTTAACACAGATACGCAGTATTTT
TRBD1	.	TRBV10-3	TRBJ2-7	CAIKNGTRQGTYEQYF	TGTGCCATCAAGAATGGAACTAGACAGGGAACATACGAGCAGTACTTC
TRBD2	.	TRBV9	TRBJ2-3	CASSVGLAGTSTDTQYF	TGTGCCAGCAGCGTAGGACTAGCGGGGACTAGCACAGATACGCAGTATTTT
TRBD2	.	TRBV15	TRBJ2-2	CATEGLGNTGELFF	TGTGCCACGGAGGGACTAGGGAACACCGGGGAGCTGTTTTTT
.	.	TRBV5-5	TRBJ1-5	CASSRETNRPYQPQHF	TGTGCCAGCAGCCGCGAAACTAACAGGCCCTATCAGCCCCAGCATTTT